One and the same sample provided the 31 T cell receptor beta chains below, sequenced in a study of blood T cell repertoires in COVID-19. Profiling relied on immunoSEQ multiplex PCR, and the TCRdb table lists in-frame clones only, not all of them. Of over 110,000 clones listed, 70% to 90% are singletons. Sample: peripheral blood. Every receptor here comes from a human donor in a cohort sampled during active COVID-19.

The V gene is TRBV10-2, the J gene TRBJ1-2; 7 positions match TRBD1. Germline V gives CDR1 WSHSY, CDR2 SAAADI. The J segment lost 0 bases and the V segment lost 8 bases, leaving 18 bases of the junction unmatched. CDR3 length equals 18 residues. CDR3 nucleotides: TGCGCCAGCGGTCCGGAGTCCGGGCGGACAGGCTCTAACTATGGCTACACCTTC. Translated: CASGPESGRTGSNYGYTF.

The CDR3 reads CATDPGISGFF. The CDR3 DNA sequence: TGTGCCACCGATCCCGGGATTAGTGGGTTCTTC. The chain combines TRBV2 with TRBJ2-1, with D perhaps TRBD2 (5 bases). CDR3 size: 11 residues. Germline loops: CDR1 SNHLY, CDR2 FYNNEI. Trimming cost V 10 bases and J 15 bases, with 19 bases left between them.

The rearrangement joins TRBV28 to TRBJ2-7; 10 bases agree with TRBD1. The CDR3 loop spans 17 amino acids. The germline gives CDR1 MDHEN, CDR2 SYDVKM. V was pared by 7 bases and J by 2 bases, with 14 bases of the junction left unmatched. CDR3 in DNA: TGTGCCAGCACTCTGCACCGGGGGACAGGGGCCCCCTACGAGCAGTACTTC. This translates into CASTLHRGTGAPYEQYF.

The genes are TRBV6-2 or TRBV6-3 and TRBJ2-1, with 10 bases that match TRBD2. Per the germline V gene, CDR1 is MNHEY and CDR2 is SVGEGT. This CDR3 region has 15 residues. V was clipped by 2 bases and J by 6 bases; unmatched bases: 4. CDR3: CASSYGVAGGNEQFF. Written as DNA, the CDR3 is TGTGCCAGCAGTTACGGGGTAGCGGGGGGCAATGAGCAGTTCTTC.

The chain recombines TRBV27 with TRBJ1-6, with unresolved D. Trimming left V 1 base short and J 4 bases short, with 11 bases between. The germline CDR1 and CDR2 sequences are MNHEY and SMNVEV (reference sequence). The CDR3 totals 16 residues. CDR3 sequence reads: CASSLLGGLYNSPLHF. The DNA for the CDR3 is TGTGCCAGCAGTTTATTGGGTGGGCTTTATAATTCACCCCTCCACTTT.

The chain links TRBV3-1 (or the pseudogene TRBV3-2) to TRBJ2-1; D is unresolved. Germline CDR1 is LGHDT and CDR2 is YNNKEL (reference sequence). There are 14 residues in the CDR3. The V end lost 4 bases, the J end lost 2 bases, and 9 bases lay between the germline ends. CDR3 in amino acids: CASSLQDTYNEQFF. DNA of the CDR3: TGTGCCAGCAGCCTCCAGGATACCTACAATGAGCAGTTCTTC.

The chain carries TRBV27 and TRBJ1-2, with D tentatively TRBD1 (6 bases). In germline, CDR1 is MNHEY, CDR2 SMNVEV (reference sequence). The V end was cut by 3 bases, the J end by 2 bases, with 13 bases between. The CDR3 has 15 amino acids. For the CDR3, the DNA is TGTGCCAGCAGTTTCCTGCGGACAGCGAACTATGGCTACACCTTC. Its translation: CASSFLRTANYGYTF.

On this clone itself: This specimen includes other DNA sequences encoding the same CDR3. This sequence joins TRBV5-1 and TRBJ2-1; D is perhaps TRBD2 (6 bases). The germline V and J ends were trimmed by 0 bases and 0 bases, with 10 bases remaining between them. Per germline, CDR1 SGHRS and CDR2 YFSETQ. The CDR3 length is 16 residues. CDR3 in DNA: TGCGCCAGCAGCTTGGGTGGCGGGGCCTCCTACAATGAGCAGTTCTTC. Amino acid sequence: CASSLGGGASYNEQFF.

The DNA of the CDR3 is TGTGCCAGTAGTATGACAGCTCCGTACAATGAGCAGTTCTTC. Amino acids: CASSMTAPYNEQFF. The chain employs TRBV19 and TRBJ2-1, with D tentatively TRBD1 (5 bases). The CDR3 has 14 residues. The V and J ends lost 3 bases and 4 bases respectively, with 10 bases between them. Per the germline V gene, CDR1 is LNHDA and CDR2 is SQIVND (reference sequence).

The rearrangement uses TRBV2 and TRBJ1-5; 7 bases match TRBD1. V lost 3 bases to trimming and J lost 0 bases; unmatched junction nucleotides: 8. The CDR3 has 17 amino acids. Germline CDR1 is SNHLY and CDR2 is FYNNEI. The CDR3 loop reads CASSDKGALHSNQPQHF. Here the CDR3 DNA reads TGTGCCAGCAGTGATAAGGGGGCCCTACATAGCAATCAGCCCCAGCATTTT. The variable domain in full, with the rest retrieved from reference TRBV2 and TRBJ1-5, is EPEVTQTPSHQVTQMGQEVILRCVPISNHLYFYWYRQILGQKVEFLVSFYNNEISEKSEIFDDQFSVERPDGSNFTLKIRSTKLEDSAMYFCASSDKGALHSNQPQHFGDGTRLSIL.

This sequence joins TRBV9 and TRBJ2-1; D might be TRBD1 (5 bases). CDR1 is SGDLS and CDR2 is YYNGEE in the germline V gene. V was clipped by 0 bases and J by 6 bases, with 7 bases between them. This CDR3 spans 13 amino acids. This CDR3 reads CASSVADSNEQFF. CDR3 sequence (DNA): TGTGCCAGCAGCGTAGCCGACAGCAATGAGCAGTTCTTC.

The chain links TRBV6-6 to TRBJ1-1; 7 bases are a match to TRBD1. CDR1 is MNHNY and CDR2 is SVGAGI in the germline V gene (reference sequence). J lost 1 base, V lost 5 bases, and 10 bases had no gene match. CDR3 length: 16 amino acids. CDR3 nucleotides: TGTGCCAGCAGTAGAGGATTTCGGACAGGGAACACTGAAGCTTTCTTT. It translates to CASSRGFRTGNTEAFF.

The chain is built from TRBV27 and TRBJ2-7, with 7 bases lining up with TRBD1. Germline CDR1 and CDR2: MNHEY and SMNVEV (reference sequence). This CDR3 spans 16 amino acids. V was clipped by 5 bases and J by 4 bases; unmatched bases: 14. CDR3 nucleotides: TGTGCCAGCAGTCCTTCGACAGGGCCAGAGTTTTACGAGCAGTACTTC. It encodes CASSPSTGPEFYEQYF.

The gene calls are TRBV13 and TRBJ2-1, with 8 bases that match TRBD2. Trimming took 1 base from V and 8 from J; bases not matched to a gene: 7. This CDR3 contains 15 residues. In germline, CDR1 is PRHDT, CDR2 FYEKMQ (reference sequence). CDR3 nucleotide sequence: TGTGCCAGCAGCTTAGTCGCTAGCGGGTGGGATGAGCAGTTCTTC. As protein: CASSLVASGWDEQFF. The full variable domain, completed using reference TRBV13 and TRBJ2-1, is AAGVIQSPRHLIKEKRETATLKCYPIPRHDTVYWYQQGPGQDPQFLISFYEKMQSDKGSIPDRFSAQQFSDYHSELNMSSLELGDSALYFCASSLVASGWDEQFFGPGTRLTVL.

The V call is TRBV3-1 (or the pseudogene TRBV3-2), the J call TRBJ2-7, with TRBD2 matching 14 bases. Germline V gene lookup returns CDR1 LGHDT and CDR2 YNNKEL (reference sequence). The CDR3 spans 16 residues. Losses at the gene ends were 4 bases for V and 0 bases for J; bases not matched to a gene: 2. CDR3 sequence: CASSPGLAGGSYEQYF. The DNA of the CDR3 is TGTGCCAGCAGCCCTGGACTAGCGGGGGGCTCCTACGAGCAGTACTTC.

V usage is TRBV27 and J usage is TRBJ2-3; D is undetermined. Trimming shortened V by 6 bases and J by 0 bases, and 10 bases separated the two germline ends. Germline V lookup: CDR1 MNHEY, CDR2 SMNVEV (reference sequence). There are 14 residues in the CDR3. The CDR3 is CASSWRTSTDTQYF. The CDR3 nucleotides read TGTGCCAGCAGCTGGAGAACTAGCACAGATACGCAGTATTTT.

The V and J genes are TRBV19 and TRBJ2-3; TRBD2 matches 14 bases. The V gene end was trimmed by 6 bases and the J gene end by 6 bases; junction bases not matched to a gene: 5. This CDR3 region has 15 residues. CDR1 and CDR2 from the germline V gene are LNHDA and SQIVND (reference sequence). This chain's CDR3 is CASSPTSGGADTQYF. The CDR3 bases are TGTGCCAGTAGCCCGACTAGCGGGGGGGCCGATACGCAGTATTTT.

V is TRBV27 and J is TRBJ2-3; TRBD2 aligns across 9 bases. From germline, CDR1 is MNHEY and CDR2 SMNVEV (reference sequence). Germline trimming cut 5 bases from V and 6 bases from J; bases unmatched to any gene: 9. CDR3 size: 15 residues. CDR3 protein: CASSGRTSAQDTQYF. CDR3 bases: TGTGCCAGCAGTGGCCGGACTAGCGCGCAGGATACGCAGTATTTT.

The chain employs TRBV18 and TRBJ2-1, with 9 bases aligning to TRBD1. Per the germline V gene, CDR1 is KGHSH and CDR2 is LQKENI. The CDR3 runs 17 residues. J gave up 5 bases and V 5 bases, and 13 bases lay outside the gene matches. CDR3 residues: CASSSQTGGFSHNEQFF. The CDR3 nucleotides read TGTGCCAGCTCATCCCAAACAGGGGGCTTTTCCCACAATGAGCAGTTCTTC. Full variable domain (outside the CDR3, taken from reference TRBV18 and TRBJ2-1): NAGVMQNPRHLVRRRGQEARLRCSPMKGHSHVYWYRQLPEEGLKFMVYLQKENIIDESGMPKERFSAEFPKEGPSILRIQQVVRGDSAAYFCASSSQTGGFSHNEQFFGPGTRLTVL.

This clone was detected only once. The chain is built from TRBV5-6 and TRBJ2-7; D ambiguous. Trimming removed 2 bases from V and 3 bases from J, with 15 bases in between. From germline, CDR1 is SGHDT and CDR2 YYEEEE. The CDR3 contains 15 residues. The DNA for the CDR3 is TGTGCCAGCAGCTTTGATCAGTCGATTTTCTACGAGCAGTACTTC. This encodes CASSFDQSIFYEQYF.

The chain combines TRBV10-2 with TRBJ2-1; 8 bases agree with TRBD2. CDR3 length equals 16 residues. V gave up 4 bases and J gave up 3 bases; unmatched junction bases: 8. Per germline, CDR1 WSHSY and CDR2 SAAADI. This CDR3 is CASSVRRGAFYNEQFF. CDR3 bases: TGCGCCAGCAGTGTAAGGCGGGGGGCTTTCTACAATGAGCAGTTCTTC.

The chain recombines TRBV5-1 with TRBJ2-3; 8 bases align to TRBD2. Germline trimming cut 2 bases from V and 3 bases from J; bases unmatched to any gene: 8. The germline gives CDR1 SGHRS, CDR2 YFSETQ. The CDR3 totals 16 residues. This chain's CDR3 is CASSFGRGAETDTQYF. CDR3 coding DNA: TGCGCCAGCAGCTTTGGGCGGGGGGCCGAAACAGATACGCAGTATTTT.

The genes are TRBV10-3 and TRBJ1-1; 9 positions match TRBD1. CDR3 size: 15 residues. Per the germline V gene, CDR1 is ENHRY and CDR2 is SYGVKD. V shed 5 bases and J 2 bases; nucleotides not matched to a gene: 6. The CDR3 here is CAISSGTGRNTEAFF. Here the CDR3 DNA reads TGTGCCATCAGTTCGGGGACAGGGCGTAACACTGAAGCTTTCTTT.

The chain employs TRBV18 and TRBJ2-3; 9 positions match TRBD2. Per germline, CDR1 KGHSH and CDR2 LQKENI. CDR3 length equals 16 residues. V shed 3 bases and J 5 bases; nucleotides not matched to a gene: 9. The CDR3 spells CASSPFPSGVEDTQYF. In nucleotides, the CDR3 is TGTGCCAGCTCACCCTTCCCTAGCGGGGTCGAAGATACGCAGTATTTT.

The CDR3 sequence: CASSPLAGDKQETQYF. In nucleotides, the CDR3 is TGTGCCAGCTCACCTTTAGCGGGGGATAAACAAGAGACCCAGTACTTC. This chain uses TRBV18 with TRBJ2-5, with 9 bases fitting TRBD2. The CDR3 covers 16 residues. CDR1 is KGHSH and CDR2 is LQKENI in the germline V gene. Unmatched junction bases numbered 7, after V lost 3 bases and J lost 2 bases.

This sequence joins TRBV30 and TRBJ1-2; 8 bases are a match to TRBD1. The V and J ends lost 0 bases and 10 bases, in that order; junction bases with no gene match: 10. This CDR3 spans 14 amino acids. The germline gives CDR1 GTSNPN, CDR2 SVGIG (reference sequence). The CDR3 DNA reads as TGTGCCTGGAGTGTAGGCGGGACAGGTCGAAACTACACCTTC. The encoded protein is CAWSVGGTGRNYTF.

V gene TRBV12-3 or TRBV12-4 combines with J gene TRBJ2-3, with unresolved D. Trimming cost V 6 bases and J 4 bases, with 11 bases left between them. This CDR3 spans 13 amino acids. The CDR3 loop reads CASSRLRPDTQYF. In DNA, the CDR3 is TGTGCCAGCAGCCGACTCCGACCAGATACGCAGTATTTT.

V gene TRBV7-6 combines with J gene TRBJ1-2; TRBD1 is a possible D gene (5 bases). V gave up 0 bases and J gave up 2 bases, with 10 bases separating them. Germline V CDR1 and CDR2: SGHVS, FNYEAQ. The CDR3 consists of 15 residues. DNA for the CDR3: TGTGCCAGCAGCTTAGCTCCAACAGGAAACTATGGCTACACCTTC. It specifies CASSLAPTGNYGYTF.

This chain joins TRBV24-1 and TRBJ2-2, with D possibly matching TRBD2 (5 bases). CDR1 and CDR2 (germline): KGHDR, SFDVKD. The V end was cut by 7 bases, the J end by 4 bases, with 15 bases between. This CDR3 spans 15 amino acids. The CDR3 protein is CATSGTSGSTGELFF. CDR3 coding DNA: TGTGCCACCAGCGGCACCTCGGGATCCACCGGGGAGCTGTTTTTT.

The V and J genes are TRBV15 and TRBJ2-7, with D possibly TRBD2 on 8 matching bases. Germline values: CDR1 LNHNV, CDR2 YYDKDF (reference sequence). CDR3 size: 18 residues. Trimming removed 1 base from V and 0 bases from J, with 19 bases in between. This CDR3 is CATSRGGGPGLDSYEQYF. The CDR3, as DNA: TGTGCCACCAGCAGAGGAGGGGGCCCGGGACTAGACTCCTACGAGCAGTACTTC. The full variable domain, with the rest looked up from reference TRBV15 and TRBJ2-7, is DAMVIQNPRYQVTQFGKPVTLSCSQTLNHNVMYWYQQKSSQAPKLLFHYYDKDFNNEADTPDNFQSRRPNTSFCFLDIRSPGLGDTAMYLCATSRGGGPGLDSYEQYFGPGTRLTVT.

This chain links TRBV18 with TRBJ1-2; no clear D gene. Germline V gene sequence: CDR1 KGHSH, CDR2 LQKENI. The CDR3 spans 13 residues. Trimming pared 2 bases from V and 5 bases from J, leaving 9 bases between. The CDR3 sequence is CASSPGGKYGYTF. The CDR3 DNA reads TGTGCCAGCTCACCAGGAGGGAAGTATGGCTACACCTTC.